This T cell receptor (beta chain) was obtained from a study of CD8 T cells in ankylosing spondylitis. Note on this clonotype: A much larger clone differs from this one at a single base, so this may be a read error.

One entry per CDR3 protein results from TCRdb running MiXCR on the 5' RACE reads. The sample contains 300,000 to 350,000 distinct CDR3 sequences, under 14% of which appear only once. This CDR3 comprises 12 residues. The germline V gene encodes CDR1 SGHRS and CDR2 YFSETQ. The source material was blood, either unsorted or a sorted T cell fraction (not recorded which). V and J are TRBV5-1 and TRBJ2-2, with D perhaps matching TRBD2 (5 bases). The sequence derives from a female donor with ankylosing spondylitis or in good health (not recorded which). The CDR3 spells CASSWGYGEPFF. The CDR3 coding sequence is TGCGCCAGCAGCTGGGGATACGGGGAGCCGTTTTTT.